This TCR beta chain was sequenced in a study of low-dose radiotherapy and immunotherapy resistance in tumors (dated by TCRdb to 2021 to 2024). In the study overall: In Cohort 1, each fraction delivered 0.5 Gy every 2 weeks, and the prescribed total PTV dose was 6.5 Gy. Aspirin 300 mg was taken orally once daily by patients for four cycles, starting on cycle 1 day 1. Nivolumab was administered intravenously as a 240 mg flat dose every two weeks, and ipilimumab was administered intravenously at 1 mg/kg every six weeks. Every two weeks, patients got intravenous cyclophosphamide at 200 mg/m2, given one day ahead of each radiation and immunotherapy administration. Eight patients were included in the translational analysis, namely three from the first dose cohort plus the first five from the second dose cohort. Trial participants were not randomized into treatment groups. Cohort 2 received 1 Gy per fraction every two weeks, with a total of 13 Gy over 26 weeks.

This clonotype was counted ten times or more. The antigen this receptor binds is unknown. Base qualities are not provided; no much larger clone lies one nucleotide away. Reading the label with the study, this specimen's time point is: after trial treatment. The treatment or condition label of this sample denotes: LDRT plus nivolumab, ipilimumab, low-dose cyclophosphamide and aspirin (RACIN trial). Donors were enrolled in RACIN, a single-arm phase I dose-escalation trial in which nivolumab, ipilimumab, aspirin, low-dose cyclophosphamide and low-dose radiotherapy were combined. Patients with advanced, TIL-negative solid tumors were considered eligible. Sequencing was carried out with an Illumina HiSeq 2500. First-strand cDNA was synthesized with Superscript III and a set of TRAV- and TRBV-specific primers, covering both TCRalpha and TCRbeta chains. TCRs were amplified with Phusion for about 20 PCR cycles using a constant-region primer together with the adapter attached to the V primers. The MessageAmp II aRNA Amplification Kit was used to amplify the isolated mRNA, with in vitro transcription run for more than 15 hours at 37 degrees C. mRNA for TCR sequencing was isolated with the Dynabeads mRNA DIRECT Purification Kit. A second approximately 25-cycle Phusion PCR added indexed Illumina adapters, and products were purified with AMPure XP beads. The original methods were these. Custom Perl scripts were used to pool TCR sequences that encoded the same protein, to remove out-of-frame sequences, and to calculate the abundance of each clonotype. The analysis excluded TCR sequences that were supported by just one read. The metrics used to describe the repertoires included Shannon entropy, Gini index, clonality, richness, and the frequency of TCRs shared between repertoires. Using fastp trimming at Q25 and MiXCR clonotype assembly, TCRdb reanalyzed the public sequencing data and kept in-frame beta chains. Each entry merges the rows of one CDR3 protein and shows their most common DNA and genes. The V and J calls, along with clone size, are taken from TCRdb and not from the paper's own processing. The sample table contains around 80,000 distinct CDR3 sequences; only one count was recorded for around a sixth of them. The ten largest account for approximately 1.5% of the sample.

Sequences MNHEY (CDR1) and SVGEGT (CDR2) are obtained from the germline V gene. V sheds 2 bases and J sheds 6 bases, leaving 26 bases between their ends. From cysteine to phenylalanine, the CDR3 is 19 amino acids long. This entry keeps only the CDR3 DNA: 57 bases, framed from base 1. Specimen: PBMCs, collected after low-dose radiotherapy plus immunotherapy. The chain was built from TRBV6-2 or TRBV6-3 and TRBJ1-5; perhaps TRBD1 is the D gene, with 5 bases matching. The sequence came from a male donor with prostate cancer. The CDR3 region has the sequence CASSYEGKDGRGNLQPQHF. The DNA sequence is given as TGTGCCAGCAGTTACGAGGGGAAGGACGGCCGGGGGAACCTTCAGCCCCAGCATTTT.